The 29 T cell receptor beta chains presented below share a single source sample, sequenced in a study of Graves' ophthalmopathy and Graves' hyperthyroidism. RNA transcripts were the template, and TCR beta CDR3 regions were amplified from them. The authors performed first-round RT-PCR with HTBI primers and then a second-round multiplex PCR. MiXCR, applied by TCRdb to the multiplex PCR reads, yields one record per CDR3 protein. The sample lists about 550,000 distinct CDR3 sequences, about two fifths occurring once. Sequencing was done on a sample of peripheral blood or thyroid tissue (not recorded which). These receptors were collected from an adult man with Graves' hyperthyroidism.

In this sample, this clonotype turned up many times. V and J are TRBV29-1 and TRBJ1-2; TRBD1 aligns across 7 bases. The CDR3 length is 13 residues. Trimming took 3 bases from V and 4 from J; bases not matched to a gene: 5. The germline V gene encodes CDR1 SQVTM and CDR2 ANQGSEA. The CDR3 DNA sequence: TGCAGCGTTGAGGGCAGGGGGGGCTATGGCTACACCTTC. Translated, it gives CSVEGRGGYGYTF.

In its sample, this clonotype was seen many times. This CDR3 is CSVGTAGPNTGELFF. The CDR3 DNA reads TGCAGCGTCGGGACGGCGGGGCCGAACACCGGGGAGCTGTTTTTT. This chain connects TRBV29-1 to TRBJ2-2, with D perhaps matching TRBD2 (6 bases). Trimming cost V 6 bases and J 0 bases, with 14 bases left between them. The CDR3 runs 15 residues. The germline V gene encodes CDR1 SQVTM and CDR2 ANQGSEA.

This clonotype has a count of ten or more. The chain employs TRBV20-1 and TRBJ2-5; possibly TRBD2 for D (7 bases). The CDR3 consists of 12 residues. V lost 4 bases, J lost 5 bases, and 11 bases lay in between. Germline lookup yields CDR1 DFQATT and CDR2 SNEGSKA (reference sequence). CDR3 sequence: CSAMGGGETQYF. The CDR3 bases are TGCAGTGCTATGGGCGGGGGCGAGACCCAGTACTTC.

The rearrangement uses TRBV5-1 and TRBJ1-1; 7 bases are shared with TRBD1. CDR1 is SGHRS, CDR2 YFSETQ, per germline. The CDR3 covers 16 residues. Germline trimming cut 4 bases from V and 1 base from J; bases unmatched to any gene: 10. Written as DNA, the CDR3 is TGCGCCAGCAGCCCTATCGGCGGACAGGCGAACACTGAAGCTTTCTTT. It is translated as CASSPIGGQANTEAFF.

V gene TRBV12-3 or TRBV12-4 combines with J gene TRBJ1-1, with D possibly TRBD1 on 5 matching bases. Deletions cut 3 bases from V and 5 bases from J, with 10 bases between. CDR3 length equals 13 residues. The CDR3 DNA sequence: TGTGCCAGCAGTTTCGATGCAGGGACTGAAGCTTTCTTT. Amino acid sequence: CASSFDAGTEAFF.

The chain recombines TRBV6-1 with TRBJ2-5; possible D gene TRBD2, 6 bases. CDR1 is MNHNS, CDR2 SASEGT, per germline. The CDR3 is made up of 16 amino acids. V was trimmed by 6 bases and J by 4 bases, leaving 21 bases between them. The CDR3 region is CASSKNSPGSGETQYF. In nucleotides, the CDR3 is TGTGCCAGCAGCAAAAATTCGCCCGGGAGTGGAGAGACCCAGTACTTC.

Worth noting for this clonotype: This clone may be a read error of a much larger clone one base away. Because it lacks the conserved phenylalanine or tryptophan at the end, this CDR3 is likely a read error. CDR3 bases: TGTGCCAGCAGCATGGACTTACAAGAGACCCAGTACCTC. The encoded protein is CASSMDLQETQYL. The V gene is TRBV12-3 or TRBV12-4, the J gene TRBJ2-5, with D perhaps TRBD2 (5 bases). There are 13 residues in the CDR3. Trimming took 6 bases from V and 2 from J, leaving 10 bases between them.

The J gene is TRBJ2-5, the V gene TRBV18; D may be TRBD1 (6 bases). Trimming took off 2 bases at V and 5 bases at J, with 15 bases between the two ends. Per the germline V gene, CDR1 is KGHSH and CDR2 is LQKENI. CDR3 size: 15 residues. The CDR3 nucleotides read TGTGCCAGCTCACCAACGCCGGGACAAAGGGAGACCCAGTACTTC. Protein sequence: CASSPTPGQRETQYF.

V gene TRBV19 combines with J gene TRBJ2-2; no clear D gene. The CDR3 spans 13 residues. V gave up 3 bases and J gave up 8 bases, with 10 bases separating them. Germline V lookup: CDR1 LNHDA, CDR2 SQIVND (reference sequence). CDR3 in DNA: TGTGCCAGTAGTATCGCATCGACAGGGGAGCTGTTTTTT. Amino acids: CASSIASTGELFF.

The chain couples TRBV28 to TRBJ1-5; possible D gene TRBD1, 6 bases. The CDR3 spans 17 residues. Trimming stripped 6 bases from V and 10 bases from J, with 28 bases between. In germline, CDR1 is MDHEN, CDR2 SYDVKM. The CDR3 DNA follows: TGTGCCAGCAGGCAACCCCCGGAAACAGGGACAATCAGACCCCAGCATTTT. Its translation is CASRQPPETGTIRPQHF. Based on the CDR3 plus reference TRBV28 and TRBJ1-5, the full variable domain is DVKVTQSSRYLVKRTGEKVFLECVQDMDHENMFWYRQDPGLGLRLIYFSYDVKMKEKGDIPEGYSVSREKKERFSLILESASTNQTSMYLCASRQPPETGTIRPQHFGDGTRLSIL.

As regards this clonotype: This may be a read error, as it is one base from a much larger clone. V is TRBV20-1 and J is TRBJ1-6, with TRBD1 identical over 7 bases. Per germline, CDR1 DFQATT and CDR2 SNEGSKA (reference sequence). The CDR3 consists of 17 residues. V shed 1 base, J shed 2 bases, and the junction held 8 bases outside the gene matches. The CDR3 bases are TGCAGTGCTAGAGTCGGCGGCAGGGGGACCTATAATTCACCCCTCCACTTT. Its translation: CSARVGGRGTYNSPLHF.

The chain recombines TRBV5-1 with TRBJ1-2; D not certain. Per germline, CDR1 SGHRS and CDR2 YFSETQ. The CDR3 is 16 amino acids. The germline V and J ends were trimmed by 1 base and 6 bases, with 19 bases remaining between them. As DNA, the CDR3 is TGCGCCAGCAGCTTGATTTCGGCGGGAGCGAGCCATGGCTACACCTTC. Translated, it gives CASSLISAGASHGYTF.

This clonotype was counted at least ten times. The chain recombines TRBV14 with TRBJ1-3; D may be TRBD1 (5 bases). Per the germline V gene, CDR1 is SGHDN and CDR2 is FVKESK. This CDR3 is built from 13 residues. Between the trimmed V and J ends, which lost 2 bases and 10 bases, there was a span of 12 bases. The CDR3 here is CASSQSRGGTIYF. Here the CDR3 DNA reads TGTGCCAGCAGCCAAAGTCGGGGCGGGACCATATATTTT.

This clonotype showed up many times. The chain uses TRBV12-3 or TRBV12-4 and TRBJ2-6; a possible D gene is TRBD2 (5 bases). V lost 3 bases, J lost 0 bases, and 9 bases lay in between. The CDR3 consists of 16 residues. CDR3 protein: CASSFRDVSGANVLTF. DNA of the CDR3: TGTGCCAGCAGTTTTCGGGATGTCTCTGGGGCCAACGTCCTGACTTTC.

This clonotype was detected only once. The chain uses TRBV20-1 and TRBJ2-7, with a weak D call TRBD2 (6 bases). Germline CDR1 and CDR2: DFQATT and SNEGSKA (reference sequence). CDR3 size: 16 residues. The V end lost 1 base, the J end lost 7 bases, and 23 bases lay between the germline ends. This CDR3 is CSARVASGRIYNEQYF. CDR3 nucleotide sequence: TGCAGTGCTAGAGTTGCGAGCGGGCGTATCTACAATGAGCAGTACTTC.

Many counts were recorded for this clonotype. This sequence joins TRBV7-9 and TRBJ1-1; D is ambiguous. Germline V CDR1 and CDR2: SEHNR, FQNEAQ (reference sequence). The CDR3 loop spans 14 amino acids. Between the trimmed V and J ends, which lost 4 bases and 1 base, there was a span of 10 bases. The CDR3 DNA reads TGTGCCAGCAGCTCCCCTTTGGAGAACACTGAAGCTTTCTTT. It specifies CASSSPLENTEAFF.

This clonotype was recorded many times. The CDR3 here is CSAASTSGREETQYF. The CDR3, as DNA: TGCAGTGCTGCGTCGACTAGCGGGCGAGAGGAGACCCAGTACTTC. V and J are TRBV20-1 and TRBJ2-5; 10 bases are shared with TRBD2. The CDR3 contains 15 residues. CDR1 is DFQATT, CDR2 SNEGSKA, per germline (reference sequence). Trimming removed 5 bases from V and 5 bases from J; junction bases left unmatched: 11.

This rearrangement joins TRBV2 to TRBJ1-1; TRBD1 might be the D (6 bases). Trimming took off 10 bases at V and 1 base at J, with 25 bases between the two ends. The CDR3 consists of 17 residues. CDR1 and CDR2 from the germline V gene are SNHLY and FYNNEI. CDR3 in DNA: TGTGCCAACCTGCCAGGGGCAGGGTCAGGTGGGAACACTGAAGCTTTCTTT. Its translation is CANLPGAGSGGNTEAFF.

In its sample, this clonotype was seen a few times. The CDR3: CASSGTSGSRGTGELFF. CDR3 sequence (DNA): TGTGCCAGCAGCGGGACTAGCGGGAGTCGGGGCACCGGGGAGCTGTTTTTT. The J gene is TRBJ2-2, the V gene TRBV7-9, with 14 bases lining up with TRBD2. V gave up 5 bases and J gave up 4 bases; unmatched junction bases: 6. CDR1 and CDR2 (germline): SEHNR, FQNEAQ (reference sequence). This CDR3 region has 17 residues.

This clonotype was recorded many times. This chain connects TRBV29-1 to TRBJ1-1; the D is unclear. Trimming took 4 bases from V and 3 from J, leaving 15 bases between them. CDR3 size: 14 residues. Germline CDR1 SQVTM, CDR2 ANQGSEA. CDR3 region: CSVGGLGYDTEAFF. The CDR3 region has the DNA TGCAGCGTTGGCGGCCTGGGGTATGACACTGAAGCTTTCTTT.

This clonotype was picked up one time. The chain has TRBV20-1 and TRBJ1-3, with a tentative D call TRBD1 (5 bases). V lost 8 bases, J lost 2 bases, and 13 bases lay in between. The CDR3 has 13 amino acids. Per the germline V gene, CDR1 is DFQATT and CDR2 is SNEGSKA (reference sequence). This CDR3 is CSKDAGPGNTIYF. CDR3 sequence (DNA): TGCAGTAAGGATGCAGGGCCTGGAAACACCATATATTTT.

The V and J genes are TRBV24-1 and TRBJ2-1, with TRBD1 matching over 9 bases. With 2 bases clipped from V and 0 bases from J, the junction kept 13 bases outside the gene matches. The CDR3 extends over 20 amino acids. CDR1 is KGHDR, CDR2 SFDVKD, per germline. Written as DNA, the CDR3 is TGTGCCACCAGTGATTACCGTCCCGGGACAGGGATTGGCTCCTACAATGAGCAGTTCTTC. Translation gives CATSDYRPGTGIGSYNEQFF.

V gene TRBV18 combines with J gene TRBJ1-5; the D is unclear. Germline V gene lookup returns CDR1 KGHSH and CDR2 LQKENI. The CDR3 runs 14 residues. V shed 3 bases and J shed 5 bases, with 11 bases lying between them. The DNA for the CDR3 is TGTGCCAGCTCACCGGGGTTTGGAGATCAGCCCCAGCATTTT. This encodes CASSPGFGDQPQHF.

A note on this clonotype: With a much larger clone just one base away, this may be a read error. The chain links TRBV7-6 to TRBJ1-5; TRBD1 aligns across 8 bases. Germline assignment: CDR1 SGHVS and CDR2 FNYEAQ. Trimming removed 4 bases from V and 9 bases from J; junction bases left unmatched: 8. There are 14 residues in the CDR3. This CDR3 is CASSSGTGYRPQHF. Written as DNA, the CDR3 is TGTGCCAGCAGCTCCGGGACAGGTTATCGGCCCCAGCATTTT.

This clonotype has ten or more counts. The chain employs TRBV10-3 and TRBJ1-1; no firm D call. Germline V gene data show CDR1 as ENHRY and CDR2 as SYGVKD. V lost 4 bases to trimming and J lost 1 base, with 4 bases between them. The CDR3 is 12 residues long. The DNA for the CDR3 is TGTGCCATCAGTGGCGGGAACACTGAAGCTTTCTTT. Translation: CAISGGNTEAFF.

This clonotype was picked up a small number of times. The chain employs TRBV29-1 and TRBJ2-7, with D unresolved. Per the germline V gene, CDR1 is SQVTM and CDR2 is ANQGSEA. The CDR3 covers 13 residues. The V end lost 4 bases, the J end lost 3 bases, and 13 bases lay between the germline ends. The chain's CDR3 is CSVGIVIDYEQYF. The CDR3 DNA is TGCAGCGTTGGCATTGTCATAGACTACGAGCAGTACTTC.

Only a few counts were recorded for this clonotype. The V gene is TRBV28, the J gene TRBJ1-5, with D hard to call. Trimming removed 10 bases at V and 1 base at J, with 17 bases between. The V gene's germline CDR1 is MDHEN and CDR2 SYDVKM. The CDR3 extends over 15 amino acids. The CDR3 protein is CATSKPGGSNQPQHF. DNA of the CDR3: TGTGCCACCAGCAAGCCGGGCGGGAGCAATCAGCCCCAGCATTTT.

This clonotype has a count of ten or more. DNA of the CDR3: TGTGCCACCGCGCCACTTACCGGGACAGGGGACACCGGGGAGCTGTTTTTT. This codes for CATAPLTGTGDTGELFF. The chain uses TRBV24-1 and TRBJ2-2; TRBD1 matches 10 bases. The CDR3 runs to 17 residues. Germline loops: CDR1 KGHDR, CDR2 SFDVKD. Trimming at V came to 9 bases and at J to 3 bases, leaving 12 bases not matched to a gene.

V is TRBV15 and J is TRBJ2-2, with 9 positions matching TRBD1. Germline values: CDR1 LNHNV, CDR2 YYDKDF (reference sequence). The CDR3 loop spans 16 amino acids. V lost 6 bases and J lost 6; bases outside the gene matches: 11. The CDR3 bases are TGTGCCACCAGGGGGACAGGGAGGGGTTCTGCCGGGGAGCTGTTTTTT. It translates to CATRGTGRGSAGELFF. Looking up the rest from reference TRBV15 and TRBJ2-2 gives the full variable domain: DAMVIQNPRYQVTQFGKPVTLSCSQTLNHNVMYWYQQKSSQAPKLLFHYYDKDFNNEADTPDNFQSRRPNTSFCFLDIRSPGLGDTAMYLCATRGTGRGSAGELFFGEGSRLTVL.